This T cell receptor beta chain was sequenced during a study of T cell responses to AZD1222 COVID-19 vaccine. The germline V gene has CDR1 GTSNPN and CDR2 SVGIG (reference sequence). The V and J ends lost 5 bases and 1 base respectively, with 17 bases between them. The CDR3 covers 15 residues. Some clones are missing from TCRdb's copy, which holds only in-frame ones; the method was immunoSEQ multiplex PCR. The repertoire holds about 120,000 clones, approximately 85% seen once, with around 6.2% in the top ten. This clone has just one count. This material consisted of peripheral blood, taken on day 0 of AZD1222 vaccination. The receptor was isolated from an adult in good health. This chain uses TRBV30 with TRBJ1-1, with a tentative D call TRBD1 (5 bases). As DNA, the CDR3 is TGTGCCTGGGGGGATCCGGGACCCTCGAACACTGAAGCTTTCTTT. It yields the protein CAWGDPGPSNTEAFF. The variable domain in full, with the rest retrieved from reference TRBV30 and TRBJ1-1, is SQTIHQWPATLVQPVGSPLSLECTVEGTSNPNLYWYRQAAGRGLQLLFYSVGIGQISSEVPQNLSASRPQDRQFILSSKKLLLSDSGFYLCAWGDPGPSNTEAFFGQGTRLTVV.